This is a list of T cell receptor beta chains from one sample in a study of blood T cell repertoires in COVID-19. Only in-frame clones appear in the TCRdb table, and some are missing; sequencing was by immunoSEQ multiplex PCR. Here the sample spans 60,000 to 90,000 clones, 80% to 95% being singletons. The specimen was peripheral blood. The receptors come from an elderly woman with acute or convalescent COVID-19. Both conserved end residues are part of each CDR3. The D gene is left open where the match is weak. Size tells how often a clone was seen (once, few, many) or the class of an expanded clone, and some rows leave it out.

d_call clone_size j_call v_call cdr3_nt cdr3_aa
- - TRBJ1-1 TRBV2 TGTGCCAGCAGTGGAGGGTACGCGAACACTGAAGCTTTCTTT CASSGGYANTEAFF
- once TRBJ1-3 TRBV7-9 TGTGCCAGCACCACGAGAACAGGGATTGGAAACACCATATATTTT CASTTRTGIGNTIYF
TRBD1 - TRBJ1-6 TRBV7-6 TGTGCCAGCAGCTTAGGGTCGGGACAGGGTAATTCACCCCTCCACTTT CASSLGSGQGNSPLHF
TRBD2 few TRBJ2-7 TRBV5-1 TGCGCCAGCAGCGGGGAGGGGTTGGACTACGAGCAGTACTTC CASSGEGLDYEQYF
- - TRBJ2-3 TRBV13 TGTGCCAGCAGCTTAGGCCTCCAGCGGGTGAGCACAGATACGCAGTATTTT CASSLGLQRVSTDTQYF
- - TRBJ1-1 TRBV19 TGTGCCAGTAGTATAGCGCTCGGAGGGGTCGAAGCTTTCTTT CASSIALGGVEAFF
TRBD1 - TRBJ1-2 TRBV5-1 TGCGCCAGCAGCTTGGCAGGGGACAGTGGCCCGGGCTACACCTTC CASSLAGDSGPGYTF
TRBD2 - TRBJ2-5 TRBV2 TGTGCCAGCACCCCCGGGACTAGCGTTGAGACCCAGTACTTC CASTPGTSVETQYF
TRBD1 once TRBJ1-3 TRBV19 TGTGCCAGTAGTCGAGGTCGACAGGGGGCGATCTCTGGAAACACCATATATTTT CASSRGRQGAISGNTIYF
TRBD1 - TRBJ1-2 TRBV5-1 TGCGCCAGCAGCTTGGCCTCCACAGGGGGCTATGGCTACACCTTC CASSLASTGGYGYTF
TRBD1 - TRBJ1-6 TRBV3-1/TRBV3-2 TGTGCCAGCAGCCAGGCACAGGGGCATGGATCACCCCTCCACTTT CASSQAQGHGSPLHF
TRBD1 - TRBJ2-2 TRBV5-6 TGTGCCAGCAGCAGTCTCCTATCAGGGGGCGCGCGGACCGGGGAGCTGTTTTTT CASSSLLSGGARTGELFF
TRBD2 - TRBJ2-7 TRBV15 TGTGCCACCAGCAGACTAGCGGGGGCCGAGCAGTACTTC CATSRLAGAEQYF
TRBD1 - TRBJ2-2 TRBV18 TGTGCCAGCTCACCACTATCCACCCTCCCCGGACAGGGGGCATATCGCGCCGGGGAGCTGTTTTTT CASSPLSTLPGQGAYRAGELFF
- - TRBJ1-5 TRBV9 TGTGCCAGCAGCGTAGGACCACACAGTGGCAATCAGCCCCAGCATTTT CASSVGPHSGNQPQHF
- - TRBJ2-1 TRBV6-2/TRBV6-3 TGTGCCAGCAGCCCCCAGGGGCAGTATCAGTTCTTC CASSPQGQYQFF
- - TRBJ2-7 TRBV11-2 TGTGCCAGCAGCTTAGTGGGGCGGCCCTACGAGCAGTACTTC CASSLVGRPYEQYF
TRBD1 - TRBJ1-2 TRBV6-5 TGTGCCAGCAGTCGAGACAGGGGCGGCTACACCTTC CASSRDRGGYTF
- once TRBJ2-3 TRBV12-3/TRBV12-4 TGTGCCAGCAGCCTGCGGGATACGCAGTATTTT CASSLRDTQYF
- once TRBJ2-7 TRBV5-1 TGCGCCAGCAAGTTTAGGGAGCGCCACGAGCAGTACTTC CASKFRERHEQYF
- - TRBJ1-2 TRBV3-1/TRBV3-2 TGTGCCAGCAGCCCCACTAGGAACTATGGCTACACCTTC CASSPTRNYGYTF
- - TRBJ1-1 TRBV6-2/TRBV6-3 TGTGCCAGCAGTTACGGGGGGGGGTACACTGAAGCTTTCTTT CASSYGGGYTEAFF
- - TRBJ2-5 TRBV6-1 TGTGCCAGCAGTGAAGGGGGGGGCCGCCAAGAGACCCAGTACTTC CASSEGGGRQETQYF
- - TRBJ1-5 TRBV18 TGTGCCAGCTCGTCGAGCAGCAATCAGCCCCAGCATTTT CASSSSSNQPQHF
TRBD2 - TRBJ2-7 TRBV7-9 TGTGCCAGGCGAGCGAAGGTGGGGCTAGCGGAACAATACGAGCAGTACTTC CARRAKVGLAEQYEQYF
TRBD1 - TRBJ2-3 TRBV5-5 TGTGCCAGCAGCTTGCCTCGCCAGGGGGCACGAGATACGCAGTATTTT CASSLPRQGARDTQYF
TRBD2 - TRBJ2-7 TRBV3-1/TRBV3-2 TGTGCCAGCAGCCAACTAGGACTAGCGGGGGTCTACGAGCAGTACTTC CASSQLGLAGVYEQYF
- - TRBJ2-3 TRBV21-1 TGTGCCAGGACAGGGACTAGCGGGGACCTCACAGATACGCAGTATTTT CARTGTSGDLTDTQYF
- - TRBJ2-3 TRBV11-3 TGTGCCAGCAGCTTAGCGGGAGATACGCAGTATTTT CASSLAGDTQYF
TRBD2 - TRBJ2-3 TRBV4-3 TGCGCCAGCAGCCAAGATAGTACTAGCGGAGGAGATACGCAGTATTTT CASSQDSTSGGDTQYF
- - TRBJ1-5 TRBV6-1 TGTGCCAGCAGAGAAGCCGATCAGCCCCAGCATTTT CASREADQPQHF
- - TRBJ1-5 TRBV28 TGTGCCAGCAGTTTAGCCAGGGGCAATCAGCCCCAGCATTTT CASSLARGNQPQHF
- - TRBJ1-1 TRBV7-2 TGTGCCAGCAGCCCATACAAGAACACTGAAGCTTTCTTT CASSPYKNTEAFF
TRBD1 - TRBJ2-4 TRBV24-1 TGTGCCACCAGTGATTCGACAGGGAACATTCAGTACTTC CATSDSTGNIQYF
- - TRBJ1-5 TRBV2 TGTGCCAGCAGCCTCGAAGGTAGCGGCAATCAGCCCCAGCATTTT CASSLEGSGNQPQHF
- - TRBJ2-1 TRBV28 TGTGCCAGCAGCCTGCGGGTCCTTGAGCAGTTCTTC CASSLRVLEQFF
TRBD1 - TRBJ1-3 TRBV6-4 TGTGCCAGCAGGCCGGGACAGGGGTACACCATATATTTT CASRPGQGYTIYF
- - TRBJ2-2 TRBV28 TGTGCCAGCAGTTGGGTCCAGTTAAGCGCCAACACCGGGGAGCTGTTTTTT CASSWVQLSANTGELFF